This TCR beta chain stems from a study of PD-L1 blockade in urothelial cancer. Study as a whole: Intravenous atezolizumab, 1,200 mg every 3 weeks, was begun by patients around 2014. Researchers found blood samples held a median of approximately 150,000 T cells. Study-wide points: Durable benefit was linked to greater 3-week expansion of tumor-associated blood clones.

Time point: pretreatment peripheral blood. Profiling relied on immunoSEQ multiplex PCR, and the TCRdb table lists in-frame clones only, not all of them. This sample yields 45,000 to 55,000 clones, of which 79% are seen a single time; about 10% belongs to the top ten. In this sample, this clone turned up once. Its target is unknown. The V gene's germline CDR1 is GTSNPN and CDR2 SVGIG (reference sequence). The CDR3 is 13 residues long. Trimming removed 0 bases at V and 7 bases at J, with 13 bases between. The sample consisted of PBMCs, taken around atezolizumab (anti-PD-L1) treatment. V is TRBV30 and J is TRBJ2-7; TRBD1 might be the D (6 bases). The receptor's source is a man aged 70-80 years with urothelial cancer. The CDR3 sequence: CAWSVARGGEQYF. CDR3 nucleotide sequence: TGTGCCTGGAGTGTAGCCAGGGGTGGGGAGCAGTACTTC.